These 20 T cell receptor beta chains share one sample of origin, sequenced in a study of cytomegalovirus exposure and HLA in healthy donors. Assay: immunoSEQ multiplex PCR; the TCRdb copy retains only in-frame clones and omits some. Here the sample spans about 200,000 clones, 80% to 90% being singletons. Sequenced input: PBMCs. These receptors were obtained from a woman under 40 in good health and CMV-seronegative.

The V and J genes are TRBV5-1 and TRBJ2-5, with D perhaps TRBD1 (6 bases). Trimming pared 3 bases from V and 5 bases from J, leaving 14 bases between. The germline gives CDR1 SGHRS, CDR2 YFSETQ. CDR3 size: 14 residues. The CDR3 loop is CASSSGGGQETQYF. CDR3 nucleotides: TGCGCCAGCAGCTCTGGTGGGGGCCAGGAGACCCAGTACTTC.

This clone was picked up a small number of times. This rearrangement joins TRBV9 to TRBJ1-5; D ambiguous. The ends were cut back, 0 bases at V and 6 bases at J, with 10 bases in the middle. This CDR3 has 14 residues. Germline lookup yields CDR1 SGDLS and CDR2 YYNGEE. The CDR3 nucleotides read TGTGCCAGCAGCGTAGATATGGGCACTCAGCCCCAGCATTTT. Its translation: CASSVDMGTQPQHF.

The V call is TRBV11-3, the J call TRBJ2-2; unclear D gene. CDR3 length equals 15 residues. Trimming shortened V by 5 bases and J by 3 bases, and 13 bases separated the two germline ends. The V gene's germline CDR1 is SGHNT and CDR2 YENEEA. CDR3 nucleotides: TGTGCCAGCAGCCCGACTGACTCTTACACCGGGGAGCTGTTTTTT. Translating gives CASSPTDSYTGELFF.

This rearrangement joins TRBV4-2 to TRBJ2-1; D may be TRBD1 (5 bases). This CDR3 region has 12 residues. Germline V gives CDR1 LGHNA, CDR2 YNFKEQ. Trimming pared 4 bases from V and 7 bases from J, leaving 8 bases between. The CDR3 DNA sequence: TGTGCCAGCAGCCCTCAGGGAAATGAGCAGTTCTTC. Its protein product is CASSPQGNEQFF.

This clone was counted a few times. CDR3 sequence reads: CASSHRLAGVINEQFF. DNA of the CDR3: TGTGCCAGTAGTCACCGACTAGCGGGAGTAATTAATGAGCAGTTCTTC. The chain employs TRBV19 and TRBJ2-1; 12 bases align to TRBD2. Germline loops: CDR1 LNHDA, CDR2 SQIVND (reference sequence). J gave up 7 bases and V 5 bases, and 9 bases lay outside the gene matches. This CDR3 is 16 amino acids long.

The chain recombines TRBV9 with TRBJ2-3, with D maybe TRBD1 (6 bases). Trimming took 0 bases from V and 5 from J, leaving 10 bases between them. The CDR3 has 14 amino acids. CDR1 SGDLS and CDR2 YYNGEE come from the germline V gene. The CDR3 DNA sequence: TGTGCCAGCAGCGTAGGAGGGGGATTAGATACGCAGTATTTT. It yields the protein CASSVGGGLDTQYF.

V and J are TRBV7-6 and TRBJ2-7; 7 nucleotides align to TRBD1. V shed 5 bases, J shed 1 base, and the junction held 5 bases outside the gene matches. There are 14 residues in the CDR3. Germline V gene lookup returns CDR1 SGHVS and CDR2 FNYEAQ. The CDR3 sequence is CASSQGQRSYEQYF. CDR3 in DNA: TGTGCCAGCAGCCAGGGACAGCGATCCTACGAGCAGTACTTC.

This clone has only a few counts. The V gene is TRBV25-1, the J gene TRBJ2-7; D is ambiguous. Trimming took 1 base from V and 3 from J, leaving 10 bases between them. The germline CDR1 and CDR2 sequences are MGHDK and SYGVNS. This CDR3 is built from 14 residues. This chain's CDR3 is CASSELDRFYEQYF. The CDR3 DNA reads TGTGCCAGCAGTGAATTAGATAGATTCTACGAGCAGTACTTC.

The gene calls are TRBV7-9 and TRBJ2-2; possibly TRBD2 for D (6 bases). There are 14 residues in the CDR3. V was clipped by 5 bases and J by 6 bases, with 13 bases between them. In germline, CDR1 is SEHNR, CDR2 FQNEAQ (reference sequence). The CDR3: CASSPRTKPGELFF. Written as DNA, the CDR3 is TGTGCCAGCAGCCCCAGGACTAAACCCGGGGAGCTGTTTTTT.

This clone was counted once. This chain connects TRBV6-1 to TRBJ1-2; no clear D gene. Germline assignment: CDR1 MNHNS and CDR2 SASEGT. Trimming removed 0 bases from V and 4 bases from J, with 6 bases in between. The CDR3 runs 13 residues. The CDR3 reads CASSEAYPYGYTF. CDR3 bases: TGTGCCAGCAGTGAAGCTTATCCCTATGGCTACACCTTC.

V is TRBV7-2 and J is TRBJ1-5; no definite D call. Germline CDR1 and CDR2: SGHTA and FQGNSA. The CDR3 runs 12 residues. The V gene lost 5 bases and the J gene lost 6 bases, with 8 bases spanning the gap. CDR3 amino acids: CASSPRGQPQHF. CDR3 nucleotide sequence: TGTGCCAGCAGCCCTCGGGGTCAGCCCCAGCATTTT.

This rearrangement joins TRBV4-1 to TRBJ1-2; perhaps TRBD1 as D (5 bases). The V gene lost 0 bases and the J gene lost 4 bases, with 12 bases spanning the gap. This CDR3 has 15 residues. The germline V gene encodes CDR1 MGHRA and CDR2 YSYEKL. CDR3 loop: CASSQDSQGIYGYTF. DNA of the CDR3: TGCGCCAGCAGCCAAGACTCTCAGGGCATCTATGGCTACACCTTC.

This chain joins TRBV7-7 and TRBJ2-3, with a weak D call TRBD2 (6 bases). Looked up from germline, CDR1 is SSHAT and CDR2 is FNYEAQ (reference sequence). CDR3 size: 17 residues. Between the trimmed V and J ends, which lost 3 bases and 2 bases, there was a span of 18 bases. CDR3 sequence reads: CASSFRASESFTDTQYF. CDR3 nucleotide sequence: TGTGCCAGCAGCTTTCGGGCTAGCGAGAGCTTCACAGATACGCAGTATTTT.

The chain links TRBV27 to TRBJ2-7, with TRBD2 matching 11 bases. Germline trimming cut 5 bases from V and 3 bases from J; bases unmatched to any gene: 6. The CDR3 extends over 15 amino acids. CDR1 is MNHEY and CDR2 is SMNVEV in the germline V gene (reference sequence). The CDR3 protein is CASSTRLAGSYEQYF. The CDR3 region has the DNA TGTGCCAGCAGTACCCGACTAGCGGGGAGCTACGAGCAGTACTTC.

The CDR3 reads CASSYSGTGLEKLFF. CDR3 DNA: TGTGCCAGCAGTTACTCCGGGACAGGGCTTGAAAAACTGTTTTTT. J is TRBJ1-4 and V is TRBV6-5; TRBD1 agrees at 9 bases. With 0 bases clipped from V and 7 bases from J, the junction kept 3 bases outside the gene matches. There are 15 residues in the CDR3. Germline CDR1 MNHEY, CDR2 SVGAGI.

The chain joins TRBV27 to TRBJ1-5; perhaps TRBD1 as D (5 bases). The CDR3 runs 15 residues. V was clipped by 6 bases and J by 2 bases, with 14 bases between them. Germline CDR1 and CDR2: MNHEY and SMNVEV (reference sequence). The CDR3 is CASRPRDSRNQPQHF. The CDR3 nucleotides are TGTGCCAGCAGACCCAGGGATTCCCGCAATCAGCCCCAGCATTTT.

As DNA, the CDR3 is TGCGCCAGCAGCTTGGTACAGGGAAACATTCAGTACTTC. Its protein product is CASSLVQGNIQYF. The chain employs TRBV5-1 and TRBJ2-4; tentative D call: TRBD1 (6 bases). V was trimmed by 0 bases and J by 6 bases, leaving 7 bases between them. In germline, CDR1 is SGHRS, CDR2 YFSETQ. This CDR3 is built from 13 residues.

This clone has more than one count but fewer than ten. This chain links TRBV2 with TRBJ1-2, with D hard to call. The CDR3 spans 13 residues. V was shortened by 10 bases and J by 0 bases, with 12 bases between the two germline ends. Germline assignment: CDR1 SNHLY and CDR2 FYNNEI. CDR3 coding DNA: TGTGCCACCCTTAAACACGCTAACTATGGCTACACCTTC. Translation: CATLKHANYGYTF.

The sample holds one count of this clone. The chain couples TRBV11-2 to TRBJ2-7; TRBD2 matches 14 bases. From germline, CDR1 is SGHAT and CDR2 FQNNGV. Trimming removed 5 bases from V and 4 bases from J; junction bases left unmatched: 10. This CDR3 is 17 amino acids long. CDR3 sequence: CASSLTSGGASPYEQYF. The CDR3 DNA reads as TGTGCCAGCAGCCTGACTAGCGGGGGGGCTTCTCCGTACGAGCAGTACTTC.

The chain employs TRBV19 and TRBJ2-7, with 12 positions matching TRBD1. This CDR3 region has 15 residues. Germline V gives CDR1 LNHDA, CDR2 SQIVND (reference sequence). The V and J ends lost 3 bases and 3 bases, in that order; junction bases with no gene match: 3. The CDR3 DNA reads as TGTGCCAGTAGTATGGGACAGGGGGCTATCTACGAGCAGTACTTC. Encoded protein: CASSMGQGAIYEQYF.